The 22 T cell receptor beta chains below were found in one sample sequenced in a study of tumor-infiltrating lymphocytes in primary liver carcinoma. Constant-region priming of roughly 500 ng total RNA yielded TCR beta cDNA. Each TCR beta library was derived from three nested multiplex PCR rounds that employed slightly modified ARM-PCR. It was with TRBV1-TRBV30 forward primers and a C-beta reverse primer that the first two PCR rounds were run, at about 9 cycles each. TCRdb re-called the multiplex PCR reads through MiXCR, storing one row per CDR3 protein. The data contain 75,000 to 90,000 distinct CDR3 sequences, 72% of them singletons. Without any cell sorting, roughly 20-32 mg of bulk tissue yielded co-extracted RNA and DNA. Material for sequencing was liver tumor tissue from sampling region 1. Subset in this sample: tumor region T1, superior pole. The receptors originated from a man between 35 and 55 years old with primary liver carcinoma and hepatitis B virus infection.

To note about this clonotype: One junction end disagrees with the germline gene, perhaps due to a read error. The J gene is TRBJ2-5, the V gene TRBV6-6; D gene ambiguous. Per the germline V gene, CDR1 is MNHNY and CDR2 is SVGAGI (reference sequence). The CDR3 sequence is 12 residues long. CDR3 coding DNA: TGTGCCACCGCTTGGCCCCAAGAGACCCACTACTTC. It is translated as CATAWPQETHYF.

To note about this clonotype: Since a much larger clone is just one base distant, this may be a read error. The genes are TRBV2 and TRBJ2-7; no firm D call. Germline V gene data show CDR1 as SNHLY and CDR2 as FYNNEI. The CDR3 spans 13 residues. Trimming took 9 bases from V and 5 from J, leaving 17 bases between them. The CDR3 DNA reads as TGTGCCAGTATCCCAGTGTCCGGCGACGAGCAGTACTTC. Translating gives CASIPVSGDEQYF.

The chain links TRBV29-1 to TRBJ2-3, with TRBD1 matching 8 bases. Germline CDR1 and CDR2: SQVTM and ANQGSEA. There are 13 residues in the CDR3. Losses at the gene ends were 2 bases for V and 8 bases for J; bases not matched to a gene: 6. CDR3 sequence (DNA): TGCAGCGTTGAACGGGACAGGCTCGGTACGCAGTATTTT. Translation gives CSVERDRLGTQYF.

The sample holds a few counts of this clonotype. It may be a read error: a sequence one base away is much more abundant. The V gene is TRBV12-3 or TRBV12-4, the J gene TRBJ1-1, with D unclear. The CDR3 spans 13 residues. Trimming removed 7 bases from V and 13 bases from J, with 22 bases in between. The CDR3 DNA reads TGTGCCAGCAACCCCGGGCTCTCTTCGGGAGTTTTCTTT. Translated: CASNPGLSSGVFF.

This clonotype showed up just a few times. This may be a read error: a much more frequent sequence differs by one nucleotide. The chain employs TRBV6-2 or TRBV6-3 and TRBJ1-3; D gene uncertain. The germline CDR1 and CDR2 sequences are MNHEY and SVGEGT. The length of the CDR3 is 16 residues. CDR3 residues: CVSSFGRSASGNTIYF. The CDR3 DNA reads as TGTGTCAGCAGTTTCGGACGTTCCGCCTCTGGAAACACCATATATTTT.

Points on this clonotype: At one boundary the junction diverges from the germline segment, which might be a read error. J is TRBJ2-2 and V is TRBV6-5, with a possible D match to TRBD2 (5 bases). The CDR3 length is 15 residues. CDR1 MNHEY and CDR2 SVGAGI come from the germline V gene. CDR3 nucleotides: TGTGCCAGCAGTTACGCAGTGGACGGCGCCGGGGAGCCGTCTTTT. Protein product: CASSYAVDGAGEPSF.

The rearrangement links TRBV4-1 to TRBJ1-3; maybe TRBD1 (6 bases). With 7 bases removed from V and 1 base from J, the gap between germline ends came to 26 bases. The germline V gene has CDR1 MGHRA and CDR2 YSYEKL. The CDR3 is 19 residues long. The CDR3 loop is CASTRDLWEGGRSGNTIYF. CDR3 DNA sequence: TGCGCCAGCACCCGAGATCTCTGGGAAGGGGGGAGGTCTGGAAACACCATATATTTT.

The chain uses TRBV10-2 and TRBJ2-5; perhaps TRBD1 as D (5 bases). The CDR3 loop spans 14 amino acids. V was pared by 5 bases and J by 2 bases, with 12 bases between. Per germline, CDR1 WSHSY and CDR2 SAAADI. CDR3: CASSTETVQETQYF. CDR3 DNA sequence: TGCGCCAGCAGTACCGAGACAGTACAAGAGACCCAGTACTTC.

This clonotype was found a few times. The CDR3 is CASSLGAGTGYEQYF. For the CDR3, the DNA is TGTGCCAGCAGCTTAGGAGCCGGGACAGGTTACGAGCAGTACTTC. This chain joins TRBV11-2 and TRBJ2-7; 8 bases are a match to TRBD1. The CDR3 consists of 15 residues. V shed 1 base, J shed 4 bases, and the junction held 6 bases outside the gene matches. CDR1 and CDR2 from the germline V gene are SGHAT and FQNNGV.

Remarks on this clonotype: A much larger clone differs from this one at a single base, so this may be a read error. The chain recombines TRBV5-1 with TRBJ2-3; TRBD2 matches at 7 bases. Germline lookup yields CDR1 SGHRS and CDR2 YFSETQ. The CDR3 is 14 amino acids. CDR3 sequence (DNA): TGCCCCAGCAGCTTGTGGGCTAGCGGAGGTACGCAGTATTTT. It yields the protein CPSSLWASGGTQYF. The full variable domain, in which reference TRBV5-1 and TRBJ2-3 provide the parts outside the CDR3, is KAGVTQTPRYLIKTRGQQVTLSCSPISGHRSVSWYQQTPGQGLQFLFEYFSETQRNKGNFPGRFSGRQFSNSRSEMNVSTLELGDSALYLCPSSLWASGGTQYFGPGTRLTVL.

This clonotype came up once. J is TRBJ2-7 and V is TRBV4-2; 11 nucleotides agree with TRBD2. The CDR3 runs to 16 residues. Per the germline V gene, CDR1 is LGHNA and CDR2 is YNFKEQ. V lost 4 bases and J lost 3; bases outside the gene matches: 8. In nucleotides, the CDR3 is TGTGCCAGCAGCCGAGATCCGACTAGCGGGAACTACGAGCAGTACTTC. Residues: CASSRDPTSGNYEQYF.

With respect to this clonotype: The CDR3 does not close with the conserved phenylalanine or tryptophan, likely indicating a read error. The chain has TRBV25-1 and TRBJ1-6; D unresolved. V shed 5 bases and J shed 7 bases, with 9 bases lying between them. Germline V gene data show CDR1 as MGHDK and CDR2 as SYGVNS. The CDR3 runs 13 residues. The CDR3 DNA reads as TGTGCCAGCAGTTCCCTCCCGAATTCACCCCTCCACATT. Translation gives CASSSLPNSPLHI.

Details on this clonotype: An end of the junction does not agree with germline; a read error may underlie this. This chain uses TRBV20-1 with TRBJ2-1; 9 nucleotides match TRBD1. Germline CDR1 reads DFQATT; CDR2 reads SNEGSKA (reference sequence). This CDR3 is 13 amino acids long. CDR3 coding DNA: TGCAGTACTAGATCGACAGGGGGCAATGAGCAGTTCTTC. As protein: CSTRSTGGNEQFF.

With regard to this clonotype: Since the CDR3 does not end with the conserved phenylalanine or tryptophan, this likely comes from a read error. CDR3 residues: CASSERLAGAYEQYL. The CDR3, as DNA: TGTGCCAGCAGCGAGCGACTAGCGGGGGCCTACGAGCAGTACCTC. The chain couples TRBV6-1 to TRBJ2-7, with 12 bases fitting TRBD2. The CDR3 extends over 15 amino acids. Germline CDR1 reads MNHNS; CDR2 reads SASEGT. Trimming removed 6 bases from V and 2 bases from J; junction bases left unmatched: 5.

This clonotype was recorded once. The junction shows a germline mismatch at one end, possibly a read error. DNA for the CDR3: TGTGCCAGTAGTGAACGCCAGGGAGCTTCATCCCTCCACTTT. This codes for CASSERQGASSLHF. The chain uses TRBV6-1 and TRBJ1-6, with D possibly matching TRBD1 (5 bases). Germline V gene lookup returns CDR1 MNHNS and CDR2 SASEGT. The CDR3 totals 14 residues.

The chain links TRBV11-2 to TRBJ2-1; either TRBD1 or TRBD2 may fit D (5 bases each). Germline values: CDR1 SGHAT, CDR2 FQNNGV. CDR3 length: 15 residues. The CDR3 nucleotides are TGTGCTTGCGTACTATGGGACCTCCGGGGACATGAGCAGTTCTTC. Residues: CACVLWDLRGHEQFF.

Notes on this clonotype: The CDR3 does not end in the conserved phenylalanine or tryptophan, so this is likely a read error. The rearrangement links TRBV12-3 or TRBV12-4 to TRBJ2-3; 12 nucleotides line up with TRBD2. The CDR3 sequence is 15 residues long. The CDR3 DNA reads TGTGCTTGCAGCCGACTAGCGGGAGGCACAGATACGCAGTATTCT. Translated, it gives CACSRLAGGTDTQYS.

The gene calls are TRBV6-6 and TRBJ2-1, with D possibly being TRBD2 (5 bases). The CDR3 runs 14 residues. Trimming stripped 8 bases from V and 3 bases from J, with 14 bases between. Per germline, CDR1 MNHNY and CDR2 SVGAGI (reference sequence). The chain's CDR3 is CASGRKEDYNEQFF. CDR3 bases: TGTGCCAGCGGTAGGAAGGAGGACTACAATGAGCAGTTCTTC.

The table lists this clonotype with many counts. The gene calls are TRBV29-1 and TRBJ2-7, with 12 bases fitting TRBD1. There are 14 residues in the CDR3. Germline CDR1 and CDR2: SQVTM and ANQGSEA. V dropped 1 base and J dropped 5; count of bases not matched to a gene: 3. This CDR3 is CSVEGDRGPNEQYF. The CDR3 nucleotides are TGCAGCGTTGAAGGGGACAGGGGGCCGAACGAGCAGTACTTC.

The V gene is TRBV11-2, the J gene TRBJ2-3, with 12 bases that match TRBD2. V trimming: 5 bases; J trimming: 5 bases; junction bases outside the gene matches: 5. The CDR3 loop spans 15 amino acids. Germline CDR1 is SGHAT and CDR2 is FQNNGV. CDR3 DNA sequence: TGTGCCAGCAGCGCTAGCGGGAGGGCCATAGATACGCAGTATTTT. Translating it yields CASSASGRAIDTQYF.

Comments on this clonotype: A junction boundary mismatches the germline segment, possibly from a read error. This sequence joins TRBV4-1 and TRBJ1-2; tentatively, D is TRBD1 (5 bases). The CDR3 sequence is 13 residues long. Germline CDR1 and CDR2: MGHRA and YSYEKL. The CDR3 is CTSNETANYGHTF. The DNA of the CDR3 is TGCACCAGCAACGAGACAGCTAACTATGGCCACACCTTC.

Many counts were recorded for this clonotype. The chain employs TRBV6-1 and TRBJ2-5; D ambiguous. V lost 3 bases, J lost 5 bases, and 7 bases lay in between. Germline V CDR1 and CDR2: MNHNS, SASEGT. The CDR3 covers 12 residues. This CDR3 is CASSESRETQYF. CDR3 DNA: TGTGCCAGCAGTGAGAGTCGGGAGACCCAGTACTTC.